This T cell receptor beta chain was recorded in a study of CD8+ T cells in alopecia areata. Study overall: Tofacitinib ran 6 to 18 months, followed by 6 months off drug.

In its sample, this clone was seen a few times. This CDR3 is 14 amino acids long. Per germline, CDR1 SGHTA and CDR2 FQGTGA. Trimming pared 3 bases from V and 8 bases from J, leaving 13 bases between. TCR sequencing used cDNA made by reverse transcription of extracted RNA. Method: immunoSEQ multiplex PCR; TCRdb's copy keeps in-frame clones and lacks some. Of 200,000 to 250,000 clones in the sample, 43% were seen once. Treatment described: oral pan-JAK inhibitor, 5-10 mg twice daily. This sequence originates from a human donor with alopecia areata. This specimen consisted of CD4+ T cells sorted from blood, obtained at roughly week 36, from a patient treated with tofacitinib. J is TRBJ2-2 and V is TRBV7-3, with D unclear. The chain's CDR3 is CASSFSLMSGELFF. DNA for the CDR3: TGTGCCAGCAGCTTCTCCTTAATGTCGGGGGAGCTGTTTTTT.